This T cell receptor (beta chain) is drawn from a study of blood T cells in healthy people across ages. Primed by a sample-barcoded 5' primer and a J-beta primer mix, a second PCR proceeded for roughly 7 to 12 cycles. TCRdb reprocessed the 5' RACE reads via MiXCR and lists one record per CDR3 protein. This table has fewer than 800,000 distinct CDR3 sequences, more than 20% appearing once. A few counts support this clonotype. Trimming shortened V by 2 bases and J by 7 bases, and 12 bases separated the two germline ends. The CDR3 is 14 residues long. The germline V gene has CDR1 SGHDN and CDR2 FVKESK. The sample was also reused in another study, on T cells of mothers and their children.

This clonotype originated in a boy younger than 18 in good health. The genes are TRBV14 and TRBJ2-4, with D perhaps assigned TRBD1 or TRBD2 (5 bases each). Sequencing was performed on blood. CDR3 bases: TGTGCCAGCAGCCAAACGGGACGTTGGAACATTCAGTACTTC. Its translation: CASSQTGRWNIQYF.